A selection of T cell receptor beta chains follows, all from one sample in a study of cytomegalovirus exposure and HLA in healthy donors. The data were produced by immunoSEQ multiplex PCR, yet TCRdb's version contains in-frame clones alone and is incomplete. The sample records about 190,000 clones, 70% to 90% being singletons. What was sequenced was PBMCs. All receptors derive from a woman between 18 and 29 years old in good health and CMV-seropositive. CDR3s include the opening cysteine and the closing phenylalanine or tryptophan. The D gene is left open where the match is weak. Clone size appears in some rows only: once, few, many, or a class for an expanded clone.

V gene	D gene	J gene	clone size	CDR3 DNA	CDR3 protein
TRBV28	.	TRBJ1-1	.	TGTGCCAGCAGTTTAGCCAGGGGATATCGGGTGAACACTGAAGCTTTCTTT	CASSLARGYRVNTEAFF
TRBV5-1	.	TRBJ1-2	.	TGCGCCAGCAGCGACCCCGGGGACTATGGCTACACCTTC	CASSDPGDYGYTF
TRBV6-5	.	TRBJ1-3	few	TGTGCCAGCAGCCCCAGGGACTTAAGAAACACCATATATTTT	CASSPRDLRNTIYF
TRBV14	.	TRBJ2-7	.	TGTGCCAGCAGCCCCCACAATTACGAGCAGTACTTC	CASSPHNYEQYF
TRBV6-4	TRBD1	TRBJ2-2	.	TGTGCCAGCAGTGAAGGACAGGGCGATCCCGGGGAGCTGTTTTTT	CASSEGQGDPGELFF
TRBV4-3	TRBD1	TRBJ1-1	.	TGCGCCAGCAGCCATGACAGGGTGGGGAACACTGAAGCTTTCTTT	CASSHDRVGNTEAFF
TRBV6-5	.	TRBJ2-1	few	TGTGCCAGCACCGCGGTCGTTGCGAATGAGCAGTTCTTC	CASTAVVANEQFF
TRBV9	.	TRBJ1-2	.	TGTGCCAGCAGCGTAACGGGGGAGACTAACTATGGCTACACCTTC	CASSVTGETNYGYTF
TRBV5-4	.	TRBJ2-2	.	TGTGCCAGCAGCACTGGACAGAGAAACACCGGGGAGCTGTTTTTT	CASSTGQRNTGELFF
TRBV6-4	TRBD2	TRBJ2-3	.	TGTGCCAGCAGTGGCACTAGCGGGGACTCAGATACGCAGTATTTT	CASSGTSGDSDTQYF
TRBV7-3	TRBD2	TRBJ2-5	few	TGTGCCAGCAGCTTAAATGGACTAGCGGAAGAGACCCAGTACTTC	CASSLNGLAEETQYF
TRBV19	TRBD1	TRBJ2-1	.	TGTGCCAGTAGTATGTCGACAGGGTGGTACAATGAGCAGTTCTTC	CASSMSTGWYNEQFF
TRBV19	.	TRBJ1-5	.	TGTGCCAGTAGTATAAAGCACAGCTATAGCAATCAGCCCCAGCATTTT	CASSIKHSYSNQPQHF
TRBV5-1	.	TRBJ1-3	.	TGCGCCAGCAGCTTGGCTAGCTCTGGAAACACCATATATTTT	CASSLASSGNTIYF
TRBV5-1	.	TRBJ2-7	.	TGCGCCAGCAGCTTGTCCGGGACACCTTCCTACGAGCAGTACTTC	CASSLSGTPSYEQYF
TRBV11-3	TRBD1	TRBJ2-2	.	TGTGCCAGCAGCTTACGGACAGGGAACACCGGGGAGCTGTTTTTT	CASSLRTGNTGELFF